A single sample is the source of the 21 T cell receptor beta chains below, sequenced in a study of blood T cell repertoires in COVID-19. Only in-frame clones appear in the TCRdb table, and some are missing; sequencing was by immunoSEQ multiplex PCR. The data hold 250,000 to 400,000 clones, with 85% to 90% observed a single time. Source material: peripheral blood. Receptor source: a woman under 40 with COVID-19, enrolled during active disease.

In this sample, this clone turned up a few times. The chain is built from TRBV7-2 and TRBJ2-1; D might be TRBD2 (5 bases). The germline gives CDR1 SGHTA, CDR2 FQGNSA. V lost 6 bases, J lost 5 bases, and 11 bases lay in between. The CDR3 totals 13 residues. The CDR3 nucleotides are TGTGCCAGCAGTCAGATCGGGGACAATGAGCAGTTCTTC. This sequence encodes CASSQIGDNEQFF.

The chain links TRBV19 to TRBJ1-2; TRBD1 might be the D (6 bases). Germline-derived CDR1 and CDR2 are LNHDA and SQIVND (reference sequence). V was cut by 4 bases and J by 8 bases, with 14 bases left in between. This CDR3 comprises 13 residues. The DNA of the CDR3 is TGTGCCAGTAGTACCGGACAGTTATGGGGCTACACCTTC. Translating gives CASSTGQLWGYTF.

The genes are TRBV9 and TRBJ1-1; D is perhaps TRBD1 (5 bases). The V gene's germline CDR1 is SGDLS and CDR2 YYNGEE. The germline V and J ends were trimmed by 0 bases and 6 bases, with 18 bases remaining between them. The CDR3 sequence is 16 residues long. CDR3 amino acids: CASSVAMGGSGAEAFF. CDR3 nucleotide sequence: TGTGCCAGCAGCGTAGCTATGGGGGGGTCTGGCGCTGAAGCTTTCTTT.

This clone appeared a single time. Written as DNA, the CDR3 is TGTGCCAGCAGCAAAGCGGGGGGACAGGGTAAGGATGAGCAGTTCTTC. Translated: CASSKAGGQGKDEQFF. V gene TRBV21-1 combines with J gene TRBJ2-1; the table's D call of TRBD1 was not tested on the DNA. TRBV21-1 is a listed pseudogene. CDR3 length equals 16 residues.

The rearrangement links TRBV9 to TRBJ2-2, with 9 bases that match TRBD1. The germline V gene has CDR1 SGDLS and CDR2 YYNGEE. After removal of 4 bases from V and 1 base from J, the junction contained 11 bases not matched to a gene. CDR3 length: 18 amino acids. The CDR3 spells CASSLSFPGQGNTGELFF. The CDR3 DNA sequence: TGTGCCAGCAGCCTTAGCTTTCCGGGACAGGGGAACACCGGGGAGCTGTTTTTT.

This chain uses TRBV2 with TRBJ1-4, with D tentatively TRBD1 (6 bases). CDR1 SNHLY and CDR2 FYNNEI come from the germline V gene. This CDR3 comprises 13 residues. V was cut by 9 bases and J by 5 bases, with 13 bases left in between. The CDR3, as DNA: TGTGCCAGGGGGGCCAGTAAGAATGAAAAACTGTTTTTT. Protein product: CARGASKNEKLFF.

This rearrangement joins TRBV4-1 to TRBJ2-6; weak D call: TRBD1 (6 bases). The V gene lost 6 bases and the J gene lost 1 base, with 16 bases spanning the gap. CDR3 length equals 17 residues. Germline V gene data show CDR1 as MGHRA and CDR2 as YSYEKL. CDR3 in DNA: TGCGCCAGCAGTTTTAGCACAGGGCTGTCTGGGGCCAACGTCCTGACTTTC. It codes for CASSFSTGLSGANVLTF.

This chain's CDR3 is CASRKGFLASYNEQFF. In DNA form, the CDR3 reads TGTGCCAGCAGAAAGGGGTTTTTGGCGTCCTACAATGAGCAGTTCTTC. The chain carries TRBV5-4 and TRBJ2-1, with D tentatively TRBD1 (5 bases). V shed 5 bases and J shed 1 base, with 16 bases lying between them. This CDR3 comprises 16 residues. Germline CDR1 SGHNT, CDR2 YYREEE (reference sequence).

The V gene is TRBV4-1, the J gene TRBJ2-5; TRBD2 matches 13 bases. Germline CDR1 reads MGHRA; CDR2 reads YSYEKL. The trim removed 0 bases at V and 14 bases at J, leaving 6 bases unmatched. The CDR3 loop spans 14 amino acids. CDR3: CASSQDPGLAGSYF. The CDR3 coding sequence is TGCGCCAGCAGCCAAGATCCGGGACTAGCGGGAAGCTACTTC.

The chain uses TRBV4-1 and TRBJ2-7, with D maybe TRBD2 (6 bases). The V end was cut by 1 base, the J end by 1 base, with 11 bases between. CDR1 MGHRA and CDR2 YSYEKL come from the germline V gene. CDR3 length: 15 residues. The CDR3 coding sequence is TGCGCCAGCAGCCAAGGGGGGGATTCATCCTACGAGCAGTACTTC. Translation gives CASSQGGDSSYEQYF.

The chain links TRBV19 to TRBJ2-7; 9 nucleotides line up with TRBD2. This CDR3 is 16 amino acids long. V lost 4 bases to trimming and J lost 3 bases; unmatched junction nucleotides: 10. Germline V CDR1 and CDR2: LNHDA, SQIVND (reference sequence). Written as DNA, the CDR3 is TGTGCCAGTAGTACACCTTTAGATAGCGGGAGCTACGAGCAGTACTTC. Translated, it gives CASSTPLDSGSYEQYF. The full variable domain, with the rest looked up from reference TRBV19 and TRBJ2-7, is DGGITQSPKYLFRKEGQNVTLSCEQNLNHDAMYWYRQDPGQGLRLIYYSQIVNDFQKGDIAEGYSVSREKKESFPLTVTSAQKNPTAFYLCASSTPLDSGSYEQYFGPGTRLTVT.

This chain links TRBV6-5 with TRBJ2-3; possibly TRBD2 for D (6 bases). Germline loops: CDR1 MNHEY, CDR2 SVGAGI. Deletions cut 9 bases from V and 1 base from J, with 17 bases between. This CDR3 has 15 amino acids. The CDR3 spells CASNDPASGTDTQYF. The CDR3 nucleotides are TGTGCCAGTAATGACCCGGCTAGCGGCACAGATACGCAGTATTTT.

This chain links TRBV7-2 with TRBJ2-1, with 7 bases matching TRBD2. J was trimmed by 4 bases and V by 0 bases; bases with no gene match: 3. The CDR3 contains 15 residues. Germline CDR1 and CDR2: SGHTA and FQGNSA. Written as DNA, the CDR3 is TGTGCCAGCAGCTTAGCCAGCGGGACTTACAATGAGCAGTTCTTC. Translating it yields CASSLASGTYNEQFF.

CDR3 loop: CASSLPGSGNTIYF. CDR3 in DNA: TGTGCCAGCAGCTTACCGGGCTCTGGAAACACCATATATTTT. The rearrangement links TRBV7-9 to TRBJ1-3; the D is unclear. Germline CDR1 and CDR2: SEHNR and FQNEAQ (reference sequence). CDR3 length: 14 residues. The ends were cut back, 2 bases at V and 0 bases at J, with 5 bases in the middle. Based on the CDR3 plus reference TRBV7-9 and TRBJ1-3, the full variable domain is DTGVSQNPRHKITKRGQNVTFRCDPISEHNRLYWYRQTLGQGPEFLTYFQNEAQLEKSRLLSDRFSAERPKGSFSTLEIQRTEQGDSAMYLCASSLPGSGNTIYFGEGSWLTVV.

The chain couples TRBV28 to TRBJ2-7, with a weak D call TRBD2 (5 bases). Trimming cost V 2 bases and J 6 bases, with 11 bases left between them. The CDR3 runs to 13 residues. The V gene's germline CDR1 is MDHEN and CDR2 SYDVKM. The CDR3 sequence: CASSLLAPGEQYF. The CDR3 DNA is TGTGCCAGCAGTTTACTAGCCCCGGGCGAGCAGTACTTC.

This sequence joins TRBV24-1 and TRBJ2-5, with 12 bases aligning to TRBD2. The V gene end was trimmed by 2 bases and the J gene end by 5 bases; junction bases not matched to a gene: 8. This CDR3 spans 17 amino acids. Germline CDR1 KGHDR, CDR2 SFDVKD. The CDR3 protein is CATSDSRLAGVGETQYF. In nucleotides, the CDR3 is TGTGCCACCAGTGATTCCCGACTAGCGGGAGTAGGTGAGACCCAGTACTTC.

The chain combines TRBV29-1 with TRBJ1-2, with 8 bases fitting TRBD1. Trimming took 4 bases from V and 8 from J; bases not matched to a gene: 9. The CDR3 runs to 13 residues. Germline V lookup: CDR1 SQVTM, CDR2 ANQGSEA. CDR3 loop: CSVVGQVERGYTF. CDR3 bases: TGCAGCGTTGTGGGACAGGTGGAGAGGGGCTACACCTTC.

This chain uses TRBV7-9 with TRBJ1-2; the D gene is possibly TRBD1 (6 bases). Germline lookup yields CDR1 SEHNR and CDR2 FQNEAQ (reference sequence). The CDR3 has 15 amino acids. With 5 bases removed from V and 2 bases from J, the gap between germline ends came to 15 bases. CDR3 sequence (DNA): TGTGCCAGCAGCCCTAGAGGACAGCAGAACTATGGCTACACCTTC. Residues: CASSPRGQQNYGYTF.

The CDR3 here is CASRPGGTHRDTQYF. The CDR3, as DNA: TGTGCCAGTAGGCCTGGCGGGACGCACAGGGATACGCAGTATTTT. The chain recombines TRBV19 with TRBJ2-3; D possibly corresponds to TRBD2 (6 bases). V was cut by 6 bases and J by 6 bases, with 19 bases left in between. This CDR3 spans 15 amino acids. Germline-derived CDR1 and CDR2 are LNHDA and SQIVND (reference sequence).

This clone has a single count. V is TRBV6-5 and J is TRBJ2-2; 8 nucleotides line up with TRBD2. After removal of 6 bases from V and 0 bases from J, the junction contained 3 bases not matched to a gene. This CDR3 spans 15 amino acids. Germline values: CDR1 MNHEY, CDR2 SVGAGI. DNA for the CDR3: TGTGCCAGCAGAAGACTAGCGACGAACACCGGGGAGCTGTTTTTT. Amino acids: CASRRLATNTGELFF.

CDR3 sequence (DNA): TGCAGCGTCCCCGGACAGGGGAGCTATGGCTACACCTTC. This gives the protein CSVPGQGSYGYTF. The rearrangement joins TRBV29-1 to TRBJ1-2, with TRBD1 matching over 9 bases. Germline CDR1 is SQVTM and CDR2 is ANQGSEA. The ends lost 6 bases at V and 4 bases at J; junction bases unmatched: 6. The CDR3 consists of 13 residues. Looking up the rest from reference TRBV29-1 and TRBJ1-2 gives the full variable domain: SAVISQKPSRDICQRGTSLTIQCQVDSQVTMMFWYRQQPGQSLTLIATANQGSEATYESGFVIDKFPISRPNLTFSTLTVSNMSPEDSSIYLCSVPGQGSYGYTFGSGTRLTVV.